The 23 T cell receptor beta chains below come from one sample, sequenced in a study of post-analysis software for immune sequencing data. Overall study results and limits: The study found TRBV5-6, TRBV5-1 and TRBV20-1 among 5 or 6 TRBV segments more frequent in patients than controls.

The library was made from cDNA and included unique molecular identifiers. TCRdb ran MiXCR on the PCR reads and lists one entry per CDR3 protein. The sample lists 740,000 or so distinct CDR3 sequences, roughly 50% occurring once. Their cognate antigens are unknown. The source material was blood. The receptors stem from a girl aged 5 to 17 with multiple sclerosis.

The chain couples TRBV29-1 to TRBJ1-5; D gene ambiguous. This CDR3 region has 13 residues. Germline V CDR1 and CDR2: SQVTM, ANQGSEA. Trimming removed 6 bases from V and 5 bases from J, with 14 bases in between. The chain's CDR3 is CSVSSGPYQPQHF. CDR3 nucleotide sequence: TGCAGCGTATCCTCGGGTCCATATCAGCCCCAGCATTTT.

The chain is built from TRBV4-2 and TRBJ1-2; a weak D match, TRBD1 (5 bases). V gave up 4 bases and J gave up 4 bases, with 22 bases separating them. This CDR3 is 17 amino acids long. The germline V gene has CDR1 LGHNA and CDR2 YNFKEQ. The CDR3 protein is CASSPPRVGRGGYGYTF. CDR3 sequence (DNA): TGTGCCAGCAGCCCACCCCGGGTGGGGCGCGGGGGCTATGGCTACACCTTC.

The chain is built from TRBV20-1 and TRBJ2-5, with D possibly called TRBD1 or TRBD2 (5 bases each). Trimming took off 6 bases at V and 0 bases at J, with 17 bases between the two ends. The CDR3 is made up of 15 amino acids. Germline CDR1 reads DFQATT; CDR2 reads SNEGSKA (reference sequence). CDR3 in DNA: TGCAGTGCACGCCCGGGGACCGTATACCAAGAGACCCAGTACTTC. Its translation: CSARPGTVYQETQYF.

The chain is built from TRBV5-1 and TRBJ2-5; TRBD1 is a possible D gene (5 bases). The germline CDR1 and CDR2 sequences are SGHRS and YFSETQ. The CDR3 runs 18 residues. V was pared by 1 base and J by 2 bases, with 21 bases between. In nucleotides, the CDR3 is TGCGCCAGCAGCTTGAACGCAGGGTGGCCGCTATTACAAGAGACCCAGTACTTC. The encoded protein is CASSLNAGWPLLQETQYF.

In this sample, this clonotype turned up a few times. The chain combines TRBV20-1 with TRBJ2-3, with TRBD2 matching over 11 bases. Looked up from germline, CDR1 is DFQATT and CDR2 is SNEGSKA (reference sequence). V lost 0 bases to trimming and J lost 7 bases; unmatched junction nucleotides: 9. The length of the CDR3 is 16 residues. The CDR3, as DNA: TGCAGTGCTAGAGATCCTAGCGGGAGGAGAGAGAATACGCAGTATTTT. It specifies CSARDPSGRRENTQYF.

This clonotype was picked up a small number of times. The genes are TRBV5-1 and TRBJ2-7; D ambiguous. CDR3 size: 14 residues. From germline, CDR1 is SGHRS and CDR2 YFSETQ. Trimming left V 1 base short and J 0 bases short, with 8 bases between. The CDR3 loop reads CASSLLLGSYEQYF. Here the CDR3 DNA reads TGCGCCAGCAGCTTGCTCCTCGGCTCCTACGAGCAGTACTTC.

This clonotype was counted only a few times. V usage is TRBV29-1 and J usage is TRBJ2-4, with D perhaps matching TRBD2 (7 bases). With 0 bases removed from V and 3 bases from J, the gap between germline ends came to 18 bases. This CDR3 has 17 residues. CDR1 is SQVTM, CDR2 ANQGSEA, per germline. CDR3 bases: TGCAGCGTTGAAGATCAGAAGAGGGAGGGGGGCAAAAACATTCAGTACTTC. Translating gives CSVEDQKREGGKNIQYF. Filled out from reference TRBV29-1 and TRBJ2-4, the complete variable domain reads SAVISQKPSRDICQRGTSLTIQCQVDSQVTMMFWYRQQPGQSLTLIATANQGSEATYESGFVIDKFPISRPNLTFSTLTVSNMSPEDSSIYLCSVEDQKREGGKNIQYFGAGTRLSVL.

This clonotype was observed a few times. The chain uses TRBV5-1 and TRBJ2-5; 7 bases match TRBD2. V dropped 1 base and J dropped 1; count of bases not matched to a gene: 7. This CDR3 contains 16 residues. The germline gives CDR1 SGHRS, CDR2 YFSETQ. The CDR3 DNA is TGCGCCAGCAGCTTGCCCTCCTCGGGGGGCCAAGAGACCCAGTACTTC. Its protein product is CASSLPSSGGQETQYF.

CDR3 in DNA: TGTGCCAGCAGTGGACGAGGAGCAGTGAATTCGCGGACAGGTTTTGAGGGCACCTACGAGCAGTACTTC. It codes for CASSGRGAVNSRTGFEGTYEQYF. This chain uses TRBV25-1 with TRBJ2-7; 7 bases map to TRBD1. CDR3 length: 23 amino acids. Germline V gene lookup returns CDR1 MGHDK and CDR2 SYGVNS. The trim removed 4 bases at V and 2 bases at J, leaving 32 bases unmatched.

V gene TRBV20-1 combines with J gene TRBJ2-3; TRBD2 matches 8 bases. Germline CDR1 and CDR2: DFQATT and SNEGSKA (reference sequence). This CDR3 contains 16 residues. The trim removed 3 bases at V and 0 bases at J, leaving 8 bases unmatched. The CDR3 DNA reads TGCAGTGCTAGTACGCTAGCGGGTGCTAGCACAGATACGCAGTATTTT. Protein sequence: CSASTLAGASTDTQYF.

The chain is built from TRBV7-9 and TRBJ2-7; TRBD1 is a possible D gene (6 bases). Germline CDR1 SEHNR, CDR2 FQNEAQ (reference sequence). CDR3 size: 13 residues. V was trimmed by 6 bases and J by 3 bases, leaving 12 bases between them. The CDR3 sequence is CASRRQEIYEQYF. DNA of the CDR3: TGTGCCAGCAGGAGACAGGAGATCTACGAGCAGTACTTC.

This chain joins TRBV5-1 and TRBJ2-3, with 7 bases lining up with TRBD2. The germline V gene encodes CDR1 SGHRS and CDR2 YFSETQ. This CDR3 is built from 15 residues. The V gene end was trimmed by 4 bases and the J gene end by 4 bases; junction bases not matched to a gene: 9. CDR3 bases: TGCGCCAGCAGCGGCGGACTAGACTCTTCAGATACGCAGTATTTT. This encodes CASSGGLDSSDTQYF.

The rearrangement joins TRBV27 to TRBJ2-3; 9 bases are shared with TRBD2. Trimming removed 6 bases from V and 3 bases from J; junction bases left unmatched: 4. This CDR3 comprises 14 residues. Germline CDR1 MNHEY, CDR2 SMNVEV (reference sequence). DNA of the CDR3: TGTGCCAGCAGGCGGGGGGGCCAAACAGATACGCAGTATTTT. Amino acids: CASRRGGQTDTQYF.

This sequence joins TRBV7-9 and TRBJ2-1, with TRBD1 matching 8 bases. The CDR3 length is 15 residues. Germline CDR1 reads SEHNR; CDR2 reads FQNEAQ (reference sequence). V shed 2 bases and J 8 bases; nucleotides not matched to a gene: 8. The CDR3 region has the DNA TGTGCCAGCAGCTTACCCAGGGGGCTTTTTCATGAGCAGTTCTTC. Residues: CASSLPRGLFHEQFF.

This clonotype appeared a few times. The V and J genes are TRBV12-3 or TRBV12-4 and TRBJ1-2; D remains ambiguous. This CDR3 contains 14 residues. V was trimmed by 6 bases and J by 0 bases, leaving 11 bases between them. CDR3 residues: CASSHLKTNYGYTF. The CDR3 DNA reads TGTGCCAGCAGCCATCTTAAGACTAACTATGGCTACACCTTC.

V usage is TRBV6-1 and J usage is TRBJ2-1; 8 bases are a match to TRBD1. Germline CDR1 MNHNS, CDR2 SASEGT. CDR3 length: 16 residues. Trimming at V came to 4 bases and at J to 6 bases, leaving 11 bases not matched to a gene. The CDR3 here is CASSGRGQSRSNEQFF. CDR3 nucleotide sequence: TGTGCCAGCAGTGGCAGGGGGCAAAGCCGTTCCAATGAGCAGTTCTTC.

This chain uses TRBV24-1 with TRBJ2-1; TRBD1 matches 8 bases. Judging by the DNA end, TRBJ2-7 fits better; the J call may be wrong. The CDR3 sequence is 15 residues long. Looked up from germline, CDR1 is KGHDR and CDR2 is SFDVKD. The CDR3 region has the DNA TGTGCCACCAGTGACTCGGGACAGGCTTACAATGAGCAGTACTTC. This translates into CATSDSGQAYNEQYF.

V is TRBV6-2 or TRBV6-3 and J is TRBJ2-1; 15 bases are shared with TRBD2. CDR1 MNHEY and CDR2 SVGEGT come from the germline V gene. Germline trimming cut 3 bases from V and 5 bases from J; bases unmatched to any gene: 11. This CDR3 has 19 residues. The DNA for the CDR3 is TGTGCCAGCAGTTATACCCCGGGACTAGCGGGAGGACGGAACAATGAGCAGTTCTTC. Protein: CASSYTPGLAGGRNNEQFF.

This clonotype has only a few counts. The V and J genes are TRBV10-3 and TRBJ2-1, with 10 positions matching TRBD1. The V gene's germline CDR1 is ENHRY and CDR2 SYGVKD. The length of the CDR3 is 15 residues. Trimming took 6 bases from V and 6 from J; bases not matched to a gene: 8. The CDR3 nucleotides read TGTGCCATCAGGGCGGACAGGGGGTACGGCAATGAGCAGTTCTTC. It translates to CAIRADRGYGNEQFF.

The gene calls are TRBV9 and TRBJ2-2; 8 nucleotides align to TRBD2. V shed 0 bases and J 3 bases; nucleotides not matched to a gene: 10. Germline assignment: CDR1 SGDLS and CDR2 YYNGEE. The CDR3 length is 18 residues. The CDR3 loop is CASSVDVAGGLYTGELFF. For the CDR3, the DNA is TGTGCCAGCAGCGTAGATGTGGCGGGGGGCCTTTACACCGGGGAGCTGTTTTTT.

The chain joins TRBV18 to TRBJ2-7, with 9 bases lining up with TRBD1. The germline V gene has CDR1 KGHSH and CDR2 LQKENI. This CDR3 has 14 residues. The V and J ends lost 3 bases and 5 bases, in that order; junction bases with no gene match: 5. The CDR3 sequence: CASSPGTGSHEQYF. The CDR3 nucleotides are TGTGCCAGCTCACCCGGGACAGGGAGCCACGAGCAGTACTTC. The variable domain in full, with the rest retrieved from reference TRBV18 and TRBJ2-7, is NAGVMQNPRHLVRRRGQEARLRCSPMKGHSHVYWYRQLPEEGLKFMVYLQKENIIDESGMPKERFSAEFPKEGPSILRIQQVVRGDSAAYFCASSPGTGSHEQYFGPGTRLTVT.

The rearrangement joins TRBV4-1 to TRBJ1-6; possible D gene TRBD1, 5 bases. The V gene's germline CDR1 is MGHRA and CDR2 YSYEKL. Trimming removed 0 bases from V and 9 bases from J, with 12 bases in between. The CDR3 is 15 residues long. CDR3 sequence: CASSQEYRNFSPLHF. The CDR3 DNA sequence: TGCGCCAGCAGCCAAGAATACAGGAACTTTTCACCCCTCCACTTT.

The rearrangement links TRBV11-2 to TRBJ2-3; maybe TRBD1 (5 bases). Trimming removed 3 bases from V and 2 bases from J, with 9 bases in between. Germline V lookup: CDR1 SGHAT, CDR2 FQNNGV. The CDR3 loop spans 14 amino acids. The CDR3 is CASSFQGFTDTQYF. The DNA of the CDR3 is TGTGCCAGCAGCTTTCAGGGATTCACAGATACGCAGTATTTT.